These 5 T cell receptor beta chains were all obtained from the same sample, sequenced in a study of early T cells in non-severe SARS-CoV-2 infection. TCRdb itself ran the 5' RACE reads through MiXCR, one entry per CDR3 protein. The top ten clones hold roughly 8% of a sample with 66,000 or so distinct CDR3 sequences, roughly 13% of them seen once. The sequencing input was whole blood. The receptors were sampled from an adult who was a healthcare worker with PCR-confirmed SARS-CoV-2 infection or an uninfected control (not recorded which).

V and J are TRBV5-1 and TRBJ2-2, with D possibly TRBD1 on 6 matching bases. V was clipped by 2 bases and J by 0 bases, with 8 bases between them. The germline CDR1 and CDR2 sequences are SGHRS and YFSETQ. The CDR3 length is 15 residues. The CDR3 loop reads CASSFTGTNTGELFF. Here the CDR3 DNA reads TGCGCCAGCAGCTTTACAGGGACGAACACCGGGGAGCTGTTTTTT.

This clonotype has only a few counts. V is TRBV7-9 and J is TRBJ1-1, with unresolved D. The CDR3 length is 14 residues. Germline lookup yields CDR1 SEHNR and CDR2 FQNEAQ (reference sequence). V shed 6 bases and J shed 5 bases, with 16 bases lying between them. In DNA form, the CDR3 reads TGTGCCAGCAGACATGACCGATCCGGGACTGAAGCTTTCTTT. It specifies CASRHDRSGTEAFF.

This clonotype showed up just a few times. The J gene is TRBJ1-1, the V gene TRBV10-2, with D maybe TRBD1 (5 bases). The ends were cut back, 3 bases at V and 6 bases at J, with 11 bases in the middle. CDR1 is WSHSY and CDR2 is SAAADI in the germline V gene. This CDR3 is 13 amino acids long. As DNA, the CDR3 is TGCGCCAGCAGTGATGCTCGGGACTCTGAAGCTTTCTTT. Amino acids: CASSDARDSEAFF.

In its sample, this clonotype was seen many times. The chain combines TRBV11-2 with TRBJ2-7; TRBD1 or TRBD2 may be the D gene (5 bases each). Germline V CDR1 and CDR2: SGHAT, FQNNGV. The V and J ends lost 5 bases and 1 base respectively, with 18 bases between them. The CDR3 runs 16 residues. As DNA, the CDR3 is TGTGCCAGCAGCCCCTGGGGCGGGTTAACTTCCTACGAGCAGTACTTC. Its translation: CASSPWGGLTSYEQYF.

There are many counts of this clonotype. The chain combines TRBV5-1 with TRBJ2-5; D is unclear. The CDR3 consists of 16 residues. V lost 0 bases, J lost 1 base, and 13 bases lay in between. CDR1 and CDR2 (germline): SGHRS, YFSETQ. The DNA of the CDR3 is TGCGCCAGCAGCTTGGCCTCCGACATCTCCCAAGAGACCCAGTACTTC. Amino acids: CASSLASDISQETQYF.